The source of this TCR beta chain is a study of T-cell reconstitution after alpha-beta-depleted transplantation in children. The library targeted TCRbeta and was prepared with unique molecular identifiers. Each CDR3 protein is one row after TCRdb ran MiXCR on the PCR reads. The sample lists about 980,000 distinct CDR3 sequences, roughly 29% seen once, with around 30% in the top ten. The V end lost 4 bases, the J end lost 4 bases, and 11 bases lay between the germline ends. The CDR3 consists of 13 residues. Study results and limitations: T-cell numbers and diversity, one year after transplant, stemmed largely from T cells that were newly produced. Recipient T cells and thymic progenitors that survived gave rise to the high TCRbeta diversity observed at day 60 in some patients. Where alpha-beta T cells came from about two months after transplant was reportedly several hundred expanded graft clones.

As concerns this clonotype: What it binds is not known.

The sample in question was PBMCs, mostly from graft donor cells, obtained 360 days after TCRalphabeta/CD19-depleted stem cell transplant. This sequence joins TRBV12-3 or TRBV12-4 and TRBJ2-7; no firm D call. The receptor was isolated from a boy under three years old who had a stem cell transplant for SCID, so the T cells may come from the graft donor. The CDR3 DNA sequence: TGTGCCAGCAGTTCCCACGTCTGGTACGAGCAGTACTTC. It translates to CASSSHVWYEQYF.